This T cell receptor (beta chain) was obtained from a study of tumor-infiltrating lymphocytes in localized non-small cell lung cancer. Whole-study findings and limits: TCR sequencing covered a subset of patients with enough tissue.

V lost 4 bases, J lost 2 bases, and 10 bases lay in between. Germline V gene lookup returns CDR1 SGHDT and CDR2 YYEEEE. The CDR3 totals 14 residues. A word on this clone: Antigen specificity is unknown.

Clones were read by immunoSEQ multiplex PCR, and TCRdb kept only the in-frame ones, dropping some. The table lists roughly 16,000 clones, 65% to 85% of them singletons. Sequenced input: lung tumor tissue. This sequence joins TRBV5-6 and TRBJ1-5; D is unclear. This receptor was taken from a human donor with non-small cell lung cancer. The CDR3 region is CASSAKWGNQPQHF. In nucleotides, the CDR3 is TGTGCCAGCAGCGCAAAGTGGGGCAATCAGCCCCAGCATTTT.